These 18 T cell receptor beta chains were sequenced from one sample in a study of a mutant IDH1 vaccine in newly diagnosed glioma. Sample time point: week 23, last vaccination. In the vaccine, a single dose held 300 ug of the mutant IDH1 20-mer peptide, along with topical imiquimod. Their antigens remain unidentified. Sequenced by immunoSEQ multiplex PCR; TCRdb stores in-frame clones only, minus some. Altogether some 42,000 clones are present, approximately 76% being singletons, with the ten largest covering 4% to 6.5%. Source: PBMCs, taken from a glioma patient whose treatment included an IDH1 peptide vaccine. These receptors came from a man in his forties or fifties with glioma.

The rearrangement joins TRBV7-8 to TRBJ2-1; D is unresolved. CDR1 and CDR2 (germline): SGHVS, FQNEAQ. V was pared by 5 bases and J by 7 bases, with 15 bases between. This CDR3 is 14 amino acids long. Here the CDR3 DNA reads TGTGCCAGCAGCCCCCCGGCCGCACGTAATGAGCAGTTCTTC. This codes for CASSPPAARNEQFF.

The V gene is TRBV27, the J gene TRBJ1-2; D not certain. Trimming stripped 6 bases from V and 7 bases from J, with 27 bases between. The CDR3 is 17 residues long. In germline, CDR1 is MNHEY, CDR2 SMNVEV (reference sequence). The CDR3 DNA follows: TGTGCCAGCAGCCCCTCAGCCGGAGGACCCGGAGGTTCTGGCTACACCTTC. This encodes CASSPSAGGPGGSGYTF.

The V gene is TRBV7-6, the J gene TRBJ2-7, with 12 bases aligning to TRBD1. After removal of 1 base from V and 6 bases from J, the junction contained 4 bases not matched to a gene. The CDR3 length is 15 residues. Looked up from germline, CDR1 is SGHVS and CDR2 is FNYEAQ. CDR3 residues: CASSLVGTGGGEQYF. The DNA of the CDR3 is TGTGCCAGCAGCTTAGTCGGGACAGGGGGCGGCGAGCAGTACTTC.

The chain links TRBV19 to TRBJ2-1; the match to TRBD1 covers 9 bases. The CDR3 runs 18 residues. With 3 bases clipped from V and 3 bases from J, the junction kept 12 bases outside the gene matches. In germline, CDR1 is LNHDA, CDR2 SQIVND (reference sequence). The CDR3 region has the DNA TGTGCCAGTAGTATCAAGGACAGGGGAAGTTTGGTCTACAATGAGCAGTTCTTC. This sequence encodes CASSIKDRGSLVYNEQFF.

This sequence joins TRBV7-9 and TRBJ1-1, with no clear D. The ends were cut back, 5 bases at V and 5 bases at J, with 18 bases in the middle. The CDR3 length is 15 residues. The germline V gene has CDR1 SEHNR and CDR2 FQNEAQ (reference sequence). DNA of the CDR3: TGTGCCAGCAGCGGGCAAGGGCCCTCGGGGACTGAAGCTTTCTTT. Translated: CASSGQGPSGTEAFF.

The rearrangement joins TRBV27 to TRBJ1-6; no firm D call. Germline CDR1 reads MNHEY; CDR2 reads SMNVEV (reference sequence). The ends were cut back, 6 bases at V and 8 bases at J, with 11 bases in the middle. The CDR3 loop spans 13 amino acids. The DNA of the CDR3 is TGTGCCAGCAGCCCGTACCTATATTCACCCCTCCACTTT. Translation: CASSPYLYSPLHF.

The chain has TRBV7-2 and TRBJ1-2; possibly TRBD1 for D (6 bases). V lost 1 base and J lost 4, with 13 bases in between. There are 15 residues in the CDR3. Germline CDR1 and CDR2: SGHTA and FQGNSA. CDR3 DNA: TGTGCCAGCAGCTTAGTCGTCCAGGGGAGCTATGGCTACACCTTC. Its protein product is CASSLVVQGSYGYTF.

V is TRBV7-9 and J is TRBJ2-7, with a possible D match to TRBD2 (7 bases). With 5 bases removed from V and 4 bases from J, the gap between germline ends came to 18 bases. The CDR3 contains 15 residues. Germline V gene lookup returns CDR1 SEHNR and CDR2 FQNEAQ (reference sequence). The CDR3 spells CASSPSAGAIYEQYF. CDR3 DNA sequence: TGTGCCAGCAGCCCATCGGCGGGGGCAATTTACGAGCAGTACTTC.

The rearrangement uses TRBV19 and TRBJ2-1; perhaps D is TRBD1 or TRBD2 (6 bases each). The CDR3 covers 15 residues. V shed 5 bases and J shed 3 bases, with 14 bases lying between them. Per germline, CDR1 LNHDA and CDR2 SQIVND (reference sequence). CDR3 DNA sequence: TGTGCCAGTAGTGGAGGGGGTCCCTACTACAATGAGCAGTTCTTC. It is translated as CASSGGGPYYNEQFF. The full variable domain, completed using reference TRBV19 and TRBJ2-1, is DGGITQSPKYLFRKEGQNVTLSCEQNLNHDAMYWYRQDPGQGLRLIYYSQIVNDFQKGDIAEGYSVSREKKESFPLTVTSAQKNPTAFYLCASSGGGPYYNEQFFGPGTRLTVL.

The rearrangement uses TRBV11-3 and TRBJ2-3; TRBD2 agrees at 16 bases. CDR1 SGHNT and CDR2 YENEEA come from the germline V gene. The CDR3 loop spans 17 amino acids. Germline trimming cut 5 bases from V and 3 bases from J; bases unmatched to any gene: 5. The DNA for the CDR3 is TGTGCCAGCAGCCTCGGGACTAGCGGGGGGGAAACAGATACGCAGTATTTT. The encoded protein is CASSLGTSGGETDTQYF.

The CDR3 DNA is TGTGCCAGCAGTGCCGGGGGACAACCCGGCGCTGAAGCTTTCTTT. This translates into CASSAGGQPGAEAFF. V and J are TRBV6-4 and TRBJ1-1; a weak D match, TRBD1 (6 bases). V lost 4 bases, J lost 6 bases, and 18 bases lay in between. Germline loops: CDR1 MRHNA, CDR2 SNTAGT. This CDR3 comprises 15 residues.

The chain combines TRBV28 with TRBJ2-3; TRBD2 aligns across 12 bases. V lost 2 bases to trimming and J lost 13 bases; unmatched junction nucleotides: 10. Germline V gene sequence: CDR1 MDHEN, CDR2 SYDVKM. CDR3 size: 15 residues. This chain's CDR3 is CASSLTSGGLRREYF. The CDR3 bases are TGTGCCAGCAGTTTAACTAGCGGGGGGTTACGTCGGGAGTATTTT.

The chain has TRBV29-1 and TRBJ1-2; tentative D call: TRBD1 (6 bases). V gave up 6 bases and J gave up 0 bases, with 11 bases separating them. Germline V gene sequence: CDR1 SQVTM, CDR2 ANQGSEA. CDR3 size: 13 residues. CDR3 DNA: TGCAGCGTCCGACAGGTCGCTAACTATGGCTACACCTTC. Its protein is CSVRQVANYGYTF.

This clone was picked up one time. This chain uses TRBV7-9 with TRBJ2-3; perhaps TRBD2 as D (6 bases). V was shortened by 0 bases and J by 0 bases, with 10 bases between the two germline ends. Germline CDR1 and CDR2: SEHNR and FQNEAQ (reference sequence). The CDR3 length is 16 residues. As DNA, the CDR3 is TGTGCCAGCAGCTTAGCGGGGGGATCTAGCACAGATACGCAGTATTTT. Translated: CASSLAGGSSTDTQYF.

This sequence joins TRBV5-1 and TRBJ1-2; D not certain. V lost 2 bases and J 2 bases, leaving 7 bases between the germline ends. Germline assignment: CDR1 SGHRS and CDR2 YFSETQ. The CDR3 is made up of 13 amino acids. The CDR3 bases are TGCGCCAGCAGCTTTTCATCGAACTATGGCTACACCTTC. Amino acid sequence: CASSFSSNYGYTF. The whole variable domain, remainder taken from reference TRBV5-1 and TRBJ1-2, is KAGVTQTPRYLIKTRGQQVTLSCSPISGHRSVSWYQQTPGQGLQFLFEYFSETQRNKGNFPGRFSGRQFSNSRSEMNVSTLELGDSALYLCASSFSSNYGYTFGSGTRLTVV.

The chain has TRBV7-6 and TRBJ1-3; D call uncertain. The germline V gene has CDR1 SGHVS and CDR2 FNYEAQ. This CDR3 spans 15 amino acids. V was cut by 1 base and J by 2 bases, with 9 bases left in between. CDR3 amino acids: CASSLEWGTGNTIYF. The CDR3 coding sequence is TGTGCCAGCAGCTTAGAGTGGGGAACTGGAAACACCATATATTTT.

This clone was picked up a small number of times. The gene calls are TRBV6-4 and TRBJ2-1; D may be TRBD1 (5 bases). Germline lookup yields CDR1 MRHNA and CDR2 SNTAGT. The CDR3 covers 13 residues. V lost 4 bases and J lost 6, with 10 bases in between. The chain's CDR3 is CASSAAGINEQFF. The CDR3 DNA follows: TGTGCCAGCAGTGCGGCAGGGATCAATGAGCAGTTCTTC.

This chain links TRBV20-1 with TRBJ1-2; tentatively, D is TRBD1 (5 bases). This CDR3 spans 11 amino acids. The V gene lost 3 bases and the J gene lost 6 bases, with 8 bases spanning the gap. The germline V gene has CDR1 DFQATT and CDR2 SNEGSKA (reference sequence). In DNA form, the CDR3 reads TGCAGTGCTAGGGGAGGGGATGGCTACACCTTC. Translating gives CSARGGDGYTF.